These 11 T cell receptor beta chains were sequenced from one sample in a study of cytomegalovirus exposure and HLA in healthy donors. The PCR made use of 60 Vbeta and 13 Jbeta primers. Repertoires were generated with immunoSEQ multiplex PCR, while TCRdb's copy carries only in-frame clones and drops some. Altogether tens of thousands of clones are present, 82% being singletons, with the ten largest covering just over 3%. Sequenced material: PBMCs. Every receptor here comes from a woman aged 18 to 35 in good health and CMV-seronegative.

The V gene is TRBV11-2, the J gene TRBJ2-5; 10 nucleotides line up with TRBD2. CDR3 length: 16 amino acids. J was trimmed by 4 bases and V by 6 bases; bases with no gene match: 11. CDR1 SGHAT and CDR2 FQNNGV come from the germline V gene. CDR3 region: CASRRAGGPVAETQYF. The CDR3 DNA sequence: TGTGCCAGCAGACGAGCGGGAGGGCCGGTAGCAGAGACCCAGTACTTC.

The CDR3 region has the DNA TGCGCCAGCAGGAGGGACAGTACACCTGGAAACACCATATATTTT. Protein product: CASRRDSTPGNTIYF. V is TRBV5-1 and J is TRBJ1-3; 7 nucleotides line up with TRBD1. Germline lookup yields CDR1 SGHRS and CDR2 YFSETQ. The CDR3 covers 15 residues. The J segment lost 2 bases and the V segment lost 5 bases, leaving 7 bases of the junction unmatched.

This clone was observed a single time. This chain joins TRBV28 and TRBJ2-7; a possible D gene is TRBD2 (7 bases). There are 16 residues in the CDR3. Between the trimmed V and J ends, which lost 7 bases and 1 base, there was a span of 20 bases. Germline CDR1 MDHEN, CDR2 SYDVKM. CDR3: CASILGGGAASYEQYF. The CDR3 bases are TGTGCCAGCATCCTCGGAGGGGGGGCAGCGTCCTACGAGCAGTACTTC. The variable domain in full, completed from reference TRBV28 and TRBJ2-7, reads DVKVTQSSRYLVKRTGEKVFLECVQDMDHENMFWYRQDPGLGLRLIYFSYDVKMKEKGDIPEGYSVSREKKERFSLILESASTNQTSMYLCASILGGGAASYEQYFGPGTRLTVT.

The rearrangement links TRBV4-2 to TRBJ2-1, with 8 nucleotides matching TRBD2. CDR3 length: 15 residues. The V and J ends lost 3 bases and 8 bases, in that order; junction bases with no gene match: 9. Looked up from germline, CDR1 is LGHNA and CDR2 is YNFKEQ. The CDR3 DNA reads TGTGCCAGCAGCCACACAAGCGGGAGTGGGGATGAGCAGTTCTTC. It yields the protein CASSHTSGSGDEQFF.

The chain carries TRBV19 and TRBJ2-3, with 8 bases aligning to TRBD2. V was pared by 6 bases and J by 4 bases, with 9 bases of the junction left unmatched. This CDR3 is 15 amino acids long. Germline CDR1 is LNHDA and CDR2 is SQIVND (reference sequence). DNA for the CDR3: TGTGCCAGTAGCTCCGGGACTAGAGGATCAGATACGCAGTATTTT. This gives the protein CASSSGTRGSDTQYF.

This clone was observed a handful of times. Written as DNA, the CDR3 is TGTGCCAGCATCGAGCGGGAGGGGGGATATGAGCAGTTCTTC. Encoded protein: CASIEREGGYEQFF. The chain links TRBV7-8 to TRBJ2-1; 10 positions match TRBD2. CDR3 length equals 14 residues. The germline CDR1 and CDR2 sequences are SGHVS and FQNEAQ. Unmatched junction bases numbered 8, after V lost 7 bases and J lost 8 bases.

The rearrangement uses TRBV4-1 and TRBJ1-6; weak D call: TRBD1 (6 bases). Germline V gene data show CDR1 as MGHRA and CDR2 as YSYEKL. V lost 3 bases, J lost 0 bases, and 9 bases lay in between. The CDR3 runs 16 residues. Here the CDR3 reads CASSQGAYSYNSPLHF. The DNA for the CDR3 is TGCGCCAGCAGCCAGGGGGCCTACTCCTATAATTCACCCCTCCACTTT.

This chain connects TRBV5-1 to TRBJ2-3, with 8 bases lining up with TRBD2. Germline lookup yields CDR1 SGHRS and CDR2 YFSETQ. The J segment lost 2 bases and the V segment lost 0 bases, leaving 8 bases of the junction unmatched. CDR3 size: 17 residues. CDR3 amino acids: CASSLDPLAGPTDTQYF. Written as DNA, the CDR3 is TGCGCCAGCAGCTTGGATCCCTTAGCGGGACCCACAGATACGCAGTATTTT.

The chain uses TRBV9 and TRBJ2-2; 8 bases line up with TRBD2. The CDR3 has 17 residues. Germline CDR1 reads SGDLS; CDR2 reads YYNGEE. The J segment lost 2 bases and the V segment lost 0 bases, leaving 6 bases of the junction unmatched. DNA for the CDR3: TGTGCCAGCAGCGTAGCGGGGGGGTCCCAAAACACCGGGGAGCTGTTTTTT. Residues: CASSVAGGSQNTGELFF.

V usage is TRBV30 and J usage is TRBJ2-1; D gene unclear. V was clipped by 4 bases and J by 9 bases, with 10 bases between them. This CDR3 has 11 residues. The germline CDR1 and CDR2 sequences are GTSNPN and SVGIG (reference sequence). Here the CDR3 reads CAWTIGGEQFF. The DNA of the CDR3 is TGTGCCTGGACTATTGGTGGTGAGCAGTTCTTC.

The genes are TRBV5-4 and TRBJ2-1; TRBD2 aligns across 7 bases. In germline, CDR1 is SGHNT, CDR2 YYREEE (reference sequence). This CDR3 contains 15 residues. The trim removed 3 bases at V and 4 bases at J, leaving 7 bases unmatched. The CDR3 loop is CASSSTAGPYNEQFF. As DNA, the CDR3 is TGTGCCAGCAGCTCCACAGCGGGACCTTACAATGAGCAGTTCTTC. The entire variable domain, with the rest obtained from reference TRBV5-4 and TRBJ2-1, is as follows: ETGVTQSPTHLIKTRGQQVTLRCSSQSGHNTVSWYQQALGQGPQFIFQYYREEENGRGNFPPRFSGLQFPNYSSELNVNALELDDSALYLCASSSTAGPYNEQFFGPGTRLTVL.